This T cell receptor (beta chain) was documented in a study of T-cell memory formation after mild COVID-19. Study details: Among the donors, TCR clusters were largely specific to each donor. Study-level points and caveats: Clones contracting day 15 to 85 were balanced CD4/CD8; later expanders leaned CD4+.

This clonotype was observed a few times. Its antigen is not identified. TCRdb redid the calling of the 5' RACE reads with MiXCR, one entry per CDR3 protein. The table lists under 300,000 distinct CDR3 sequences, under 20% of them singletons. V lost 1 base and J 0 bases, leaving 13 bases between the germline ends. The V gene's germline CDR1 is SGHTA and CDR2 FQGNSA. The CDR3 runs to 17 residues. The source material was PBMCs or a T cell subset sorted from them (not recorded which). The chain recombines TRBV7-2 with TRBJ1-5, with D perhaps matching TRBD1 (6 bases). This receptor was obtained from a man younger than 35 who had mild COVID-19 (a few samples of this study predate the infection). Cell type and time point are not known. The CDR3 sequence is CASSLEAGVLSNQPQHF. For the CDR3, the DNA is TGTGCCAGCAGCTTAGAGGCAGGGGTTCTTAGCAATCAGCCCCAGCATTTT.